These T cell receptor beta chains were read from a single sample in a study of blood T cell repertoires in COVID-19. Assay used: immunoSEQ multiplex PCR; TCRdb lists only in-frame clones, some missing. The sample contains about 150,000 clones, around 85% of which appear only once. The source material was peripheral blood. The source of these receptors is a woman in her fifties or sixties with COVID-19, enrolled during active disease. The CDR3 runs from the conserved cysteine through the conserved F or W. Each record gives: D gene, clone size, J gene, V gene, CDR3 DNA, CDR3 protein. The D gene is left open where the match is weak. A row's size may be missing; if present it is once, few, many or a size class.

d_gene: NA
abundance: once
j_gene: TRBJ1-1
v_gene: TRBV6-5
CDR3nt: TGTGCCAGCAGTTTGGGACAAGGGTCCAACACTGAAGCTTTCTTT
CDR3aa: CASSLGQGSNTEAFF

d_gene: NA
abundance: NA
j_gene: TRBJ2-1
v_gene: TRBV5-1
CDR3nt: TGCGCCAGCAGCTCCCTCCGGGGCAATGAGCAGTTCTTC
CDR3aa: CASSSLRGNEQFF

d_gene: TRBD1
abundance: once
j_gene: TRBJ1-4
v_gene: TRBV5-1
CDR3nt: TGCGCCAGCAGCGCTCCCCGGGGACAGGGGATGTCAACTAATGAAAAACTGTTTTTT
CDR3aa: CASSAPRGQGMSTNEKLFF

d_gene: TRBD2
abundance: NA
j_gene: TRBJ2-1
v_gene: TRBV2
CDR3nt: TGTGCCAGCAGTGGGGACCTTACCTATGGGTCTAGCGGGGTTCCCCCCTACAATGAGCAGTTCTTC
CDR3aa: CASSGDLTYGSSGVPPYNEQFF

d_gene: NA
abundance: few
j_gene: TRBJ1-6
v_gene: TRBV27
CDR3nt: TGTGCCAGCAGTTTATCGGCTTATTCACCCCTCCACTTT
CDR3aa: CASSLSAYSPLHF

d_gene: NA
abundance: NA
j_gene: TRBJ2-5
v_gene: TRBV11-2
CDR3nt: TGTGCCAGCAGCTTAGGGGCCCCCAGCAGGGAAGGAGAGACCCAGTACTTC
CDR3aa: CASSLGAPSREGETQYF

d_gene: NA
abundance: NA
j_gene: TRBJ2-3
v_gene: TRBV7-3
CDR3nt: TGTGCCAGCAGCTCCGGGTCAACTAGCACAGATACGCAGTATTTT
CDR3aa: CASSSGSTSTDTQYF

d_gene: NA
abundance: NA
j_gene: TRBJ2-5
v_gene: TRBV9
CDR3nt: TGTGCCAGCAGCGTGGGGGCTGTTCTAGAGACCCAGTACTTC
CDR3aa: CASSVGAVLETQYF

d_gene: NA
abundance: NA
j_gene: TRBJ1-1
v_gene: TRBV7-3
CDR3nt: TGTGCCAGCAGCAGGAGGAGGGGCACTGAAGCTTTCTTT
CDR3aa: CASSRRRGTEAFF

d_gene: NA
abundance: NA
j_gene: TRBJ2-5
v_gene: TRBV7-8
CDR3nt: TGTGCCAGCAGCTTAGCGGGGGGGCAGGGAGAGACCCAGTACTTC
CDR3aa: CASSLAGGQGETQYF

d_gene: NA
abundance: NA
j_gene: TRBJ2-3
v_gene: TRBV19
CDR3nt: TGTGCCAGTAGTATTTCAAGAGCTAGCACAGATACGCAGTATTTT
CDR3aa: CASSISRASTDTQYF

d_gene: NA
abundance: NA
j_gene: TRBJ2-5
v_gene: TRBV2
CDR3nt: TGTGCCAGCAGTGCGCGACTAGGAGGAGAGACCCAGTACTTC
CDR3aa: CASSARLGGETQYF

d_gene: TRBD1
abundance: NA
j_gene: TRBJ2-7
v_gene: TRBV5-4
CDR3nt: TGTGCCAGCAGCGACCCGGGACAGGGGACGTACGAGCAGTACTTC
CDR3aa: CASSDPGQGTYEQYF

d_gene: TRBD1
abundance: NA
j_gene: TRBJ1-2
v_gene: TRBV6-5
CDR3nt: TGTGCCAGCAGCTACTCCACAGGGGGCGCGCATGGCTACACCTTC
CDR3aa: CASSYSTGGAHGYTF

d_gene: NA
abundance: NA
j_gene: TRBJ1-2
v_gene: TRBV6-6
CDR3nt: TGTGCCAGCAGTTACGGGGGGGACTATGGCTACACCTTC
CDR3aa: CASSYGGDYGYTF

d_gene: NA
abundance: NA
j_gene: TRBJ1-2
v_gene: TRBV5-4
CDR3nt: TGTGCCAGCGGGCGGGCCAGCTCTAACTATGGCTACACCTTC
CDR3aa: CASGRASSNYGYTF

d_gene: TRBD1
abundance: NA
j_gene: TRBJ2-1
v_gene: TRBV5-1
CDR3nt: TGCGCCAGCAGCTTGGATGGGACAGGGGACTACAATGAGCAGTTCTTC
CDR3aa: CASSLDGTGDYNEQFF

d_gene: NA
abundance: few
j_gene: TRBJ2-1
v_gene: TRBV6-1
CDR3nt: TGTGCCAGCAGTGATCGTCGGGGAAGACTGGACAATGAGCAGTTCTTC
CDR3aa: CASSDRRGRLDNEQFF

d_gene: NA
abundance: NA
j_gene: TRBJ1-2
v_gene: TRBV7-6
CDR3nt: TGTGCCAGCAGCCACGTCTCCACTTCGCCACGAGGTGGCTACACCTTC
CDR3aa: CASSHVSTSPRGGYTF

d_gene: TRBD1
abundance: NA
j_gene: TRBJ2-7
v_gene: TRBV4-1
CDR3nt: TGCGCCAGCAGCCAAGTCCCGCAGGGGGCTGTTGGCGAGCAGTACTTC
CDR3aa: CASSQVPQGAVGEQYF

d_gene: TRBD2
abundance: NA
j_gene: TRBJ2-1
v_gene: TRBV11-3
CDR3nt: TGTGCCAGCAGCTTACGGGGGGACTCCTACAATGAGCAGTTCTTC
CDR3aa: CASSLRGDSYNEQFF

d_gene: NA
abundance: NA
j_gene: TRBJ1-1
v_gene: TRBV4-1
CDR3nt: TGCGCCAGCAGCCTAGACTCGACAGGAACTGAAGCTTTCTTT
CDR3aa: CASSLDSTGTEAFF

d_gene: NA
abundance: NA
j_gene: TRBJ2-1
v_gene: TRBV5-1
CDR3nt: TGCGCCAGCAGCTTGTCCGTTTCCTACAATGAGCAGTTCTTC
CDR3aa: CASSLSVSYNEQFF

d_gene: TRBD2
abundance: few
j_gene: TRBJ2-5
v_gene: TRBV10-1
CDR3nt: TGCGCCAGCAGGCCCGGGACTAGCGCCGAAGAGACCCAGTACTTC
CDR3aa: CASRPGTSAEETQYF

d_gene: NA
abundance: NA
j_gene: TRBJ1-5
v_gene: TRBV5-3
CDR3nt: TGTGCCAGAAGCTTGTATAATAGCAATCAGCCCCAGCATTTT
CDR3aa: CARSLYNSNQPQHF

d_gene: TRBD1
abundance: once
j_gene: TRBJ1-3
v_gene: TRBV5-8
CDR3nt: TGTGCCAGCAGCAGACAGGGAACTGGAAACACCATATATTTT
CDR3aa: CASSRQGTGNTIYF

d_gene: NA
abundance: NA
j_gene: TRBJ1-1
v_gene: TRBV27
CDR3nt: TGTGCCAGCAGTCTCCAGGGAGGGGACACTGAAGCTTTCTTT
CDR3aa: CASSLQGGDTEAFF

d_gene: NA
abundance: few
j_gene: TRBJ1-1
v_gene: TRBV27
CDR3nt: TGTGCCAGCAGTCTCACAGGGACCCCTGAAGCTTTCTTT
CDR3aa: CASSLTGTPEAFF

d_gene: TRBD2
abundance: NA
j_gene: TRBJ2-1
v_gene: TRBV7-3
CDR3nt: TGTGCCAGCAGCACGTCCCCCAGCGGGGACTTGAATGAGCAGTTCTTC
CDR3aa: CASSTSPSGDLNEQFF

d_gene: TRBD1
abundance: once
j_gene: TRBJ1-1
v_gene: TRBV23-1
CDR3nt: TGCGCCAGCAGTCAACTGCCCGCCGGGACAGACACTGAAGCTTTCTTT
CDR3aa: CASSQLPAGTDTEAFF